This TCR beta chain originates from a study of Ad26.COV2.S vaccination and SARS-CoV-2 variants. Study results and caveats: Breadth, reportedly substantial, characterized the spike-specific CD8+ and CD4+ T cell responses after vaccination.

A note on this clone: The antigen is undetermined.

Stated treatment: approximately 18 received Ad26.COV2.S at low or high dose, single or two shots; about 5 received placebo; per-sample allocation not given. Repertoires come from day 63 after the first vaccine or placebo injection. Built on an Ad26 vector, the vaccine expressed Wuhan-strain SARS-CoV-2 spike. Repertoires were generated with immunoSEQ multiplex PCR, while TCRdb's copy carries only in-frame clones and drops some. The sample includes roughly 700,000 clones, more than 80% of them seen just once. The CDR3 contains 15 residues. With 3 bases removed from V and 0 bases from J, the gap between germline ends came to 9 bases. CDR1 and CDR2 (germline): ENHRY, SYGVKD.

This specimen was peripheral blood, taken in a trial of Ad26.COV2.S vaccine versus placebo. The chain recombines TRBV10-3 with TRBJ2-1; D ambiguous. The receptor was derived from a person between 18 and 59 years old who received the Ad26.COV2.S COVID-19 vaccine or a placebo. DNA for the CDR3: TGTGCCATCAGTGACGGAGCGAGCTCCTACAATGAGCAGTTCTTC. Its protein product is CAISDGASSYNEQFF.